These 5 T cell receptor beta chains came from one sample sequenced in a study of blood T cell repertoires in COVID-19. Using immunoSEQ multiplex PCR, the repertoire was profiled, and TCRdb retains in-frame clones only, with some absent. The top ten hold just over 8.5% of the sample, which has some 180,000 clones, about 76% seen once. What was sequenced was peripheral blood. Source of these receptors: a woman between 50 and 59 years old with active or convalescent COVID-19.

CDR3: CASRPGQRLSDYGYTF. Written as DNA, the CDR3 is TGTGCCAGCAGGCCGGGACAGAGGTTATCTGACTATGGCTACACCTTC. This sequence joins TRBV28 and TRBJ1-2; TRBD1 matches 7 bases. Germline V gives CDR1 MDHEN, CDR2 SYDVKM. The length of the CDR3 is 16 residues. With V trimmed by 6 bases and J by 3 bases, 13 bases remained unmatched.

The chain links TRBV11-2 to TRBJ1-4, with 7 bases aligning to TRBD1. This CDR3 comprises 15 residues. Per germline, CDR1 SGHAT and CDR2 FQNNGV. V was pared by 5 bases and J by 7 bases, with 10 bases of the junction left unmatched. In nucleotides, the CDR3 is TGTGCCAGCAGCGCACGGGACAGAGGCTTTGAAAAACTGTTTTTT. As protein: CASSARDRGFEKLFF.

The rearrangement uses TRBV24-1 and TRBJ2-5, with 9 bases lining up with TRBD1. Germline lookup yields CDR1 KGHDR and CDR2 SFDVKD. J lost 4 bases, V lost 4 bases, and 15 bases had no gene match. CDR3 length equals 18 residues. CDR3 DNA sequence: TGTGCCACCAGTGACGAAGACACGGCGGACAGGGGCGTAGAGACCCAGTACTTC. This encodes CATSDEDTADRGVETQYF.

The chain links TRBV27 to TRBJ1-2, with no clear D. Germline V lookup: CDR1 MNHEY, CDR2 SMNVEV (reference sequence). V was trimmed by 5 bases and J by 4 bases, leaving 20 bases between them. CDR3 size: 16 residues. The CDR3 coding sequence is TGTGCCAGCAGTACTACCGGGCCTCATCGGGGCTATGGCTACACCTTC. Translation gives CASSTTGPHRGYGYTF.

V gene TRBV6-5 combines with J gene TRBJ1-5, with 7 bases fitting TRBD1. CDR1 is MNHEY and CDR2 is SVGAGI in the germline V gene. With V trimmed by 0 bases and J by 10 bases, 3 bases remained unmatched. The CDR3 covers 13 residues. CDR3 nucleotides: TGTGCCAGCAGTTACTCAGAGGGGGCTCCCCAGCATTTT. It specifies CASSYSEGAPQHF.